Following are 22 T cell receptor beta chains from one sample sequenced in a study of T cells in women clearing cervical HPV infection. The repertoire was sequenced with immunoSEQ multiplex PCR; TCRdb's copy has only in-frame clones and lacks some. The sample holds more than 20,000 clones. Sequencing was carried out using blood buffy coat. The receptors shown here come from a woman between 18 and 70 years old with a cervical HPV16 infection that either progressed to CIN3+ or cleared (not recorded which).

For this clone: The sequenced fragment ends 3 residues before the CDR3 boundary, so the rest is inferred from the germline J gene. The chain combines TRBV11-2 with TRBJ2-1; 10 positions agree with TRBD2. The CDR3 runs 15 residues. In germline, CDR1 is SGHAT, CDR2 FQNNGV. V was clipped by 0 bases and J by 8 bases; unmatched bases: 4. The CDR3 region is CASSLEAGGPHEQFF. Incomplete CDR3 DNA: TGTGCCAGCAGCTTAGAAGCGGGAGGGCCTCATGAG.

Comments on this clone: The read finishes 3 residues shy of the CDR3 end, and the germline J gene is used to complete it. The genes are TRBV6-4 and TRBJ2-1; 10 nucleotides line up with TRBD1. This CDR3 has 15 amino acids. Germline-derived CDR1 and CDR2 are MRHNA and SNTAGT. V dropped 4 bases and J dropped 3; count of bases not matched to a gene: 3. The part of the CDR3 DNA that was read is TGTGCCAGCAGTGTAGGACAGGGGGGCTACAATGAG. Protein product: CASSVGQGGYNE. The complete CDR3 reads CASSVGQGGYNEQFF.

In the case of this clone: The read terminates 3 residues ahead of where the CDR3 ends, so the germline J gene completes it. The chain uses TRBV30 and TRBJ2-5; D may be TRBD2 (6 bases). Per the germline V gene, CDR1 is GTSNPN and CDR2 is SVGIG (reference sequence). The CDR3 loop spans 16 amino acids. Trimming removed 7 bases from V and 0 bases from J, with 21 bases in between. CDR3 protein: CASTEGVAADQETQYF. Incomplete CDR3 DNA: TGTGCCTCAACCGAAGGGGTAGCGGCAGACCAAGAGACC.

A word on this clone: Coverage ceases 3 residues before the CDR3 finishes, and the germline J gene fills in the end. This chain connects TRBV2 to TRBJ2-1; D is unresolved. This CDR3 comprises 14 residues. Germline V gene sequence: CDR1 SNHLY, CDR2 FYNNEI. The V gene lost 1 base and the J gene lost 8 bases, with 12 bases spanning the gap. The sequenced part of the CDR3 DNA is TGTGCCAGCAGTGAAGTAAGAGGCCCACATGAG. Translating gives CASSEVRGPHE. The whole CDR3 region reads CASSEVRGPHEQFF. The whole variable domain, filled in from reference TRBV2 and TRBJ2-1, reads EPEVTQTPSHQVTQMGQEVILRCVPISNHLYFYWYRQILGQKVEFLVSFYNNEISEKSEIFDDQFSVERPDGSNFTLKIRSTKLEDSAMYFCASSEVRGPHEQFFGPGTRLTVL.

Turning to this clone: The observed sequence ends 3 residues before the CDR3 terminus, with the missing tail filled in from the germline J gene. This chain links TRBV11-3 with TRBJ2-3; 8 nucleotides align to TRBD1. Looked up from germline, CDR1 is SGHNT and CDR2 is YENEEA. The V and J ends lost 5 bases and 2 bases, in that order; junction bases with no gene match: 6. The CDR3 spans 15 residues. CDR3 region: CASSPGQGNTDTQYF. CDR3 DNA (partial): TGTGCCAGCAGCCCTGGACAGGGAAACACAGATACG.

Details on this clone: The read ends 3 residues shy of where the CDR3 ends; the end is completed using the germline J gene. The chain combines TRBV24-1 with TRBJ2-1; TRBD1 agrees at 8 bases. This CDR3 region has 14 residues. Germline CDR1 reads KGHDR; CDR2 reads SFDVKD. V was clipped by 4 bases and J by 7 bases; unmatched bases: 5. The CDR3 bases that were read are TGTGCCACCAGTGAAGACAGGGGTGGAAATGAG. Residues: CATSEDRGGNE. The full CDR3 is CATSEDRGGNEQFF.

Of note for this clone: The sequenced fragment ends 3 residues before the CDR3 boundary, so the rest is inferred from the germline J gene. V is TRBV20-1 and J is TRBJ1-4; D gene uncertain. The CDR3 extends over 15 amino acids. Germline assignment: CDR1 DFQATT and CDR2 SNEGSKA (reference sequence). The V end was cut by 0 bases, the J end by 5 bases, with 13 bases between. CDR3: CSARDANVRNEKLFF. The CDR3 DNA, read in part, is TGCAGTGCTAGAGACGCCAACGTCAGGAATGAAAAA.

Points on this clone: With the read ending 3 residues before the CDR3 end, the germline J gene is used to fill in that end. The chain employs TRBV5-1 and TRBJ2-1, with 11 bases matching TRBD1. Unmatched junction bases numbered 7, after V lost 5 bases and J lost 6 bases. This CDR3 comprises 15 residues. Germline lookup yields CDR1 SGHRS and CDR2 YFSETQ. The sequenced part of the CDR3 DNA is TGCGCCAGCAGTCAAACGGGACAGGGGGGCAATGAG. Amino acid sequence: CASSQTGQGGNE. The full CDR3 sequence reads CASSQTGQGGNEQFF.

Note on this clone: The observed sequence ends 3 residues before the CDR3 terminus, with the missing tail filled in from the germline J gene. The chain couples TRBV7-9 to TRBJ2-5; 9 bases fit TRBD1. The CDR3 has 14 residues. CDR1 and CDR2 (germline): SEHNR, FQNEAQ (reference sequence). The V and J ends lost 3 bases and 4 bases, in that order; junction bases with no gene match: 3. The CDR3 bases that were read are TGTGCCAGCAGCTTTCGACAGGGGGTAGAGACC. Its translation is CASSFRQGVET. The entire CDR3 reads CASSFRQGVETQYF.

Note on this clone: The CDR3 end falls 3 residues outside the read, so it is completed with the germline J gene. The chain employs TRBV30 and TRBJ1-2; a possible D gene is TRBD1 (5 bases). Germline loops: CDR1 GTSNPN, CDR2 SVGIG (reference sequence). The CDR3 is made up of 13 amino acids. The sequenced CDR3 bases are TGTGCCTGGTACGAGGCAGGGCATCGGGGG. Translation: CAWYEAGHRG. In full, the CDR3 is CAWYEAGHRGYTF.

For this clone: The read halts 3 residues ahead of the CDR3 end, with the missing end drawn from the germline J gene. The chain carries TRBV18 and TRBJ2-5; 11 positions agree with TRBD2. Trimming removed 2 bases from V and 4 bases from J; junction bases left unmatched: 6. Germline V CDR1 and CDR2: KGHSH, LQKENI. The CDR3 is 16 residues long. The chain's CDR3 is CASSPGLAGAPETQYF. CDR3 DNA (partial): TGTGCCAGCTCACCAGGACTAGCGGGTGCTCCAGAGACC.

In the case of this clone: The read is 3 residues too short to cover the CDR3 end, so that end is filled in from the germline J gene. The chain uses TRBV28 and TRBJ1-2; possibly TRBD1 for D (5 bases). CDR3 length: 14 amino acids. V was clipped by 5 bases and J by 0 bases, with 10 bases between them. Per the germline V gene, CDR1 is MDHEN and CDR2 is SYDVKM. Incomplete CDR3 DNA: TGTGCCAGCAGTCTTGGGGCTCCTAACTATGGC. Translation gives CASSLGAPNYG. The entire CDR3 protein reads CASSLGAPNYGYTF.

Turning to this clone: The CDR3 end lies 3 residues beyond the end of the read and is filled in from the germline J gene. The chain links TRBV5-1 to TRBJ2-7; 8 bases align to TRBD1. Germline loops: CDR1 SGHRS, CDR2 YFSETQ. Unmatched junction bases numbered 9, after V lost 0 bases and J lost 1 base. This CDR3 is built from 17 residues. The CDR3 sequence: CASSLAGTGPLSYEQYF. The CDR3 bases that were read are TGCGCCAGCAGCTTGGCAGGGACAGGACCACTATCCTACGAG.

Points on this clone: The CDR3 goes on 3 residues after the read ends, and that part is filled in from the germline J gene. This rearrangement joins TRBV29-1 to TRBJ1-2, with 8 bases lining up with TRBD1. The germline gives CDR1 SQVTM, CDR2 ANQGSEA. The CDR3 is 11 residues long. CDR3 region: CSVVSGGAYTF. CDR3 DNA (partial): TGCAGCGTTGTTTCAGGGGGCGCG.

The CDR3 sequence is CSVLAGLTDTQYF. CDR3 DNA, as far as it was read: TGCAGTGTTCTAGCGGGCCTCACAGATACG. The chain carries TRBV20-1 and TRBJ2-3, with TRBD2 matching over 8 bases. The read terminates 3 residues before the CDR3 end, so the remaining end is supplied by the germline J gene. Germline assignment: CDR1 DFQATT and CDR2 SNEGSKA (reference sequence). This CDR3 spans 13 amino acids. Trimming at V came to 7 bases and at J to 2 bases, leaving 5 bases not matched to a gene.

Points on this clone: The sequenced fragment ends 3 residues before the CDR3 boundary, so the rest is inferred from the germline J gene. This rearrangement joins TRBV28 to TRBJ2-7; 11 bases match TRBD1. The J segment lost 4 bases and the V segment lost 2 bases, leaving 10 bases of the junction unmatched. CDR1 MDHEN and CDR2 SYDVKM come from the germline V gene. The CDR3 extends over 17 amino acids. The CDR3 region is CASSLPPRGTGGYEQYF. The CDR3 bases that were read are TGTGCCAGCAGTTTACCCCCAAGGGGGACAGGGGGTTACGAG.

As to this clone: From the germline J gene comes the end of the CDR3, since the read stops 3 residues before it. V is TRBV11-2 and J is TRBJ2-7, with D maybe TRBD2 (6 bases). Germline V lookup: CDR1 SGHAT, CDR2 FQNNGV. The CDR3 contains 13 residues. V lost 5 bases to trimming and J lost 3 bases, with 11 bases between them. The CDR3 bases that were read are TGTGCCAGCAGCGCGGGACTGAGCTACGAG. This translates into CASSAGLSYE. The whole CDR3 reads CASSAGLSYEQYF.

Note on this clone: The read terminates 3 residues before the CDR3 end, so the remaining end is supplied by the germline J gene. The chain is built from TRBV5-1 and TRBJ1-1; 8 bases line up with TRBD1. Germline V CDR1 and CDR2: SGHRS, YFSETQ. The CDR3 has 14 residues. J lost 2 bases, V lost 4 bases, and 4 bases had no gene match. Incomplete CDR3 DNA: TGCGCCAGCAGCGCACAGGGGGGTAACACTGAA. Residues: CASSAQGGNTE. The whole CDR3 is CASSAQGGNTEAFF.

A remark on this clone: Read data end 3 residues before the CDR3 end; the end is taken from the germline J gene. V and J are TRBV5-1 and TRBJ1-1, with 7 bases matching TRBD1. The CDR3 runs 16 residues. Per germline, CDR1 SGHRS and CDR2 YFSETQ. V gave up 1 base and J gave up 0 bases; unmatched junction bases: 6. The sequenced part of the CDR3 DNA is TGCGCCAGCAGCTTGACAGGGGCTAGGTTGAACACTGAA. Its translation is CASSLTGARLNTE. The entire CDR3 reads CASSLTGARLNTEAFF.

The covered CDR3 bases are TGCGCCAGCAGCGCAGATCCTGATGCCTACGAG. This encodes CASSADPDAYE. The whole CDR3 sequence reads CASSADPDAYEQYF. The J gene is TRBJ2-7, the V gene TRBV5-1; no clear D. The read is 3 residues too short to cover the CDR3 end, so that end is filled in from the germline J gene. There are 14 residues in the CDR3. Germline V gene lookup returns CDR1 SGHRS and CDR2 YFSETQ. Trimming cost V 4 bases and J 2 bases, with 13 bases left between them.

Partial CDR3 DNA: TGTGCCTGGAGTGGCAGGGACTACTCCTACGAG. Translated, it gives CAWSGRDYSYE. The complete CDR3 sequence is CAWSGRDYSYEQYF. The chain is built from TRBV30 and TRBJ2-7, with 7 bases aligning to TRBD2. The CDR3 end is not reached by the read, which stops 3 residues before it; the germline J gene fills it in. The CDR3 runs to 14 residues. CDR1 is GTSNPN and CDR2 is SVGIG in the germline V gene (reference sequence). V trimming: 1 base; J trimming: 0 bases; junction bases outside the gene matches: 3.

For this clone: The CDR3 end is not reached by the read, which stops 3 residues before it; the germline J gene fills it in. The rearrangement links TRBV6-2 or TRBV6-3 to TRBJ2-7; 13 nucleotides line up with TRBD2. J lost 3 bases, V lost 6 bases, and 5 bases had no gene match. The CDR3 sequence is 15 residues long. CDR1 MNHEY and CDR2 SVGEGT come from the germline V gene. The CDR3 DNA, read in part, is TGTGCCAGCAGCTCGGGACTAGCGGGAAGCTACGAG. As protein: CASSSGLAGSYE. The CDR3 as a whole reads CASSSGLAGSYEQYF.